The 23 T cell receptor beta chains below come from one sample, sequenced in a study of yellow fever vaccine responses in identical twins (dated by TCRdb to 2016 to 2019). The library was obtained by RT-PCR. For sequencing, an Illumina HiSeq 2500 was employed. The public reads were reprocessed in TCRdb via fastp at Q25 and MiXCR, keeping in-frame beta chains. CDR3 protein sequences are deduplicated, and each keeps its most common genes and DNA. The sample includes about 9,000 distinct CDR3 sequences, with roughly 88% observed a single time. The ten largest clones add up to about 2.2% of the sample. The starting material was T cells from blood (PBMCs), unsorted or a sorted subset (not recorded which), obtained before or after yellow fever vaccination (not recorded which). The receptors derive from a woman aged 18-29 years who received the yellow fever vaccine. Donor details come from another sample of the same person, matched by shared clones.

This clonotype was counted between two and nine times. The chain is built from TRBV25-1 and TRBJ2-1; 12 bases match TRBD2. Germline trimming cut 3 bases from V and 9 bases from J; bases unmatched to any gene: 6. The germline V gene encodes CDR1 MGHDK and CDR2 SYGVNS. This CDR3 comprises 15 residues. The CDR3 protein is CASSETSGSGIEQFF. CDR3 bases: TGTGCCAGCAGTGAGACTAGCGGGAGTGGTATTGAGCAGTTCTTC.

The CDR3 region has the DNA TGTGCCAGCAGCCAATCAGCGGCAGGGACGAGTGAAGCTTTCTTT. Protein: CASSQSAAGTSEAFF. The chain has TRBV16 and TRBJ1-1; perhaps TRBD1 as D (5 bases). The CDR3 consists of 15 residues. Trimming pared 0 bases from V and 7 bases from J, leaving 15 bases between. Germline values: CDR1 KGHSY, CDR2 FQNENV.

The CDR3 is CAIALAGEETGELFF. The CDR3 DNA reads as TGTGCCATCGCCTTAGCGGGGGAGGAGACCGGGGAGCTGTTTTTT. This rearrangement joins TRBV10-3 to TRBJ2-2; 9 nucleotides match TRBD2. J was trimmed by 5 bases and V by 8 bases; bases with no gene match: 9. Germline CDR1 and CDR2: ENHRY and SYGVKD. The CDR3 is 15 residues long.

CDR3 protein: CASFQQGGIQYF. The CDR3 bases are TGTGCCAGCTTCCAACAGGGTGGCATTCAGTACTTC. The rearrangement uses TRBV7-9 and TRBJ2-4; the D gene is possibly TRBD1 (6 bases). Trimming removed 8 bases at V and 9 bases at J, with 14 bases between. The CDR3 consists of 12 residues. Germline V CDR1 and CDR2: SEHNR, FQNEAQ (reference sequence).

The CDR3 here is CASRAPESSPLHF. The CDR3 DNA reads as TGCGCCAGCAGGGCCCCTGAGAGCTCACCCCTCCACTTT. The chain carries TRBV10-1 and TRBJ1-6; D unclear. This CDR3 spans 13 amino acids. Germline assignment: CDR1 WNHNN and CDR2 SYGVQD (reference sequence). Trimming removed 6 bases from V and 10 bases from J, with 13 bases in between.

This clonotype appeared a few times. The rearrangement links TRBV2 to TRBJ2-7; 7 bases are shared with TRBD1. Germline CDR1 reads SNHLY; CDR2 reads FYNNEI. The CDR3 spans 14 residues. J gave up 4 bases and V 7 bases, and 10 bases lay outside the gene matches. The CDR3 is CASNHVGQTYEQYF. CDR3 in DNA: TGTGCCAGCAATCACGTGGGACAGACGTACGAGCAGTACTTC.

In nucleotides, the CDR3 is TGTGCCAGCAGTACCGGGCCCCTGATGGGGAACACTGAAGCTTTCTTT. Protein product: CASSTGPLMGNTEAFF. The chain combines TRBV12-3 or TRBV12-4 with TRBJ1-1; no firm D call. Trimming stripped 5 bases from V and 1 base from J, with 17 bases between. The CDR3 has 16 amino acids.

There are a few counts of this clonotype. V gene TRBV29-1 combines with J gene TRBJ2-1, with 8 bases identical to TRBD1. Unmatched junction bases numbered 23, after V lost 6 bases and J lost 10 bases. The CDR3 consists of 17 residues. CDR1 is SQVTM and CDR2 is ANQGSEA in the germline V gene. The CDR3 DNA follows: TGCAGCGTCAACCGACCCTCTCGGACAGGGTTCGTTTGGGAGCAGTTCTTC. It yields the protein CSVNRPSRTGFVWEQFF.

The rearrangement joins TRBV15 to TRBJ1-1; no clear D. Germline V gives CDR1 LNHNV, CDR2 YYDKDF (reference sequence). This CDR3 spans 8 amino acids. The CDR3 coding sequence is TGTGGAGTAGGGGAAGCTTTCTTT. Translated: CGVGEAFF.

The rearrangement links TRBV28 to TRBJ2-1; no firm D call. Looked up from germline, CDR1 is MDHEN and CDR2 is SYDVKM. The V gene lost 2 bases and the J gene lost 10 bases, with 6 bases spanning the gap. The CDR3 is 11 residues long. The CDR3, as DNA: TGTGCCAGCAGTTTAGTTGGGGAGCAGTTCTTC. It encodes CASSLVGEQFF.

This chain connects TRBV18 to TRBJ1-1; the D is unclear. The germline CDR1 and CDR2 sequences are KGHSH and LQKENI. The V end was cut by 0 bases, the J end by 0 bases, with 5 bases between. The CDR3 totals 14 residues. This CDR3 reads CASSPPRVNTEAFF. DNA for the CDR3: TGTGCCAGCTCACCACCTCGAGTGAACACTGAAGCTTTCTTT. The variable domain in full, completed from reference TRBV18 and TRBJ1-1, reads NAGVMQNPRHLVRRRGQEARLRCSPMKGHSHVYWYRQLPEEGLKFMVYLQKENIIDESGMPKERFSAEFPKEGPSILRIQQVVRGDSAAYFCASSPPRVNTEAFFGQGTRLTVV.

This sequence joins TRBV4-3 and TRBJ1-1; no clear D gene. This CDR3 has 16 residues. The V end lost 0 bases, the J end lost 1 base, and 12 bases lay between the germline ends. Germline V gives CDR1 LGHNA, CDR2 YSLEER. The CDR3 here is CASSQDPPDPNTEAFF. CDR3 DNA sequence: TGCGCCAGCAGCCAAGATCCCCCGGACCCGAACACTGAAGCTTTCTTT.

The chain carries TRBV13 and TRBJ2-7, with a weak D call TRBD2 (5 bases). In germline, CDR1 is PRHDT, CDR2 FYEKMQ (reference sequence). V was clipped by 5 bases and J by 7 bases, with 9 bases between them. The CDR3 loop spans 11 amino acids. CDR3 loop: CASSARGEQYF. The CDR3 nucleotides read TGTGCCAGCAGCGCCCGCGGGGAGCAGTACTTC.

V and J are TRBV12-3 or TRBV12-4 and TRBJ1-5; D is undetermined. The CDR3 consists of 12 residues. Trimming cost V 10 bases and J 6 bases, with 13 bases left between them. CDR3 sequence reads: CATQFMGQPQHF. Written as DNA, the CDR3 is TGTGCCACCCAGTTTATGGGTCAGCCCCAGCATTTT.

This sequence joins TRBV11-1 and TRBJ2-5; D not certain. This CDR3 comprises 15 residues. Trimming cost V 3 bases and J 1 base, with 12 bases left between them. From germline, CDR1 is SGHAT and CDR2 FQDESV (reference sequence). The CDR3 loop is CASSFLGNPQETQYF. In nucleotides, the CDR3 is TGTGCCAGCAGCTTTCTAGGCAATCCCCAAGAGACCCAGTACTTC. Drawing the rest from reference TRBV11-1 and TRBJ2-5, the complete variable domain is EAEVAQSPRYKITEKSQAVAFWCDPISGHATLYWYRQILGQGPELLVQFQDESVVDDSQLPKDRFSAERLKGVDSTLKIQPAELGDSAMYLCASSFLGNPQETQYFGPGTRLLVL.

The rearrangement joins TRBV2 to TRBJ2-3; D remains unclear. Between the trimmed V and J ends, which lost 3 bases and 0 bases, there was a span of 4 bases. The CDR3 sequence is 13 residues long. The germline V gene encodes CDR1 SNHLY and CDR2 FYNNEI. The CDR3: CASSDSSTDTQYF. The DNA of the CDR3 is TGTGCCAGCAGTGATTCCAGCACAGATACGCAGTATTTT.

This chain links TRBV18 with TRBJ1-2; D unclear. The CDR3 extends over 14 amino acids. V gave up 2 bases and J gave up 4 bases, with 11 bases separating them. Germline CDR1 KGHSH, CDR2 LQKENI. This chain's CDR3 is CASSPSLDGYGYTF. In nucleotides, the CDR3 is TGTGCCAGCTCACCATCTTTGGACGGCTATGGCTACACCTTC.

This clonotype was observed a handful of times. This chain links TRBV11-1 with TRBJ2-5; possible D gene TRBD1, 7 bases. CDR1 and CDR2 (germline): SGHAT, FQDESV (reference sequence). V was cut by 5 bases and J by 2 bases, with 15 bases left in between. This CDR3 contains 15 residues. CDR3 in amino acids: CASSLRQGGQETQYF. The CDR3 nucleotides read TGTGCCAGCAGCCTTAGACAGGGAGGACAAGAGACCCAGTACTTC.

This clonotype was seen a single time. V usage is TRBV18 and J usage is TRBJ2-7; a weak D match, TRBD1 (6 bases). V was shortened by 5 bases and J by 6 bases, with 14 bases between the two germline ends. Germline V gene sequence: CDR1 KGHSH, CDR2 LQKENI. CDR3 length: 13 residues. CDR3: CASSSNRASEQYF. CDR3 bases: TGTGCCAGCTCATCCAACAGGGCCAGCGAGCAGTACTTC.

This clonotype was seen only once. The CDR3 DNA follows: TGTGCCAGCAGCTTCGGGACAGCCTACGAGCAGTACTTC. Amino acids: CASSFGTAYEQYF. This rearrangement joins TRBV11-3 to TRBJ2-7; 7 positions agree with TRBD1. V dropped 3 bases and J dropped 2; count of bases not matched to a gene: 1. The CDR3 is 13 residues long. The germline V gene encodes CDR1 SGHNT and CDR2 YENEEA.

This CDR3 reads CSVVGGSVNEQFF. Here the CDR3 DNA reads TGCAGCGTTGTCGGCGGGAGTGTGAATGAGCAGTTCTTC. J is TRBJ2-1 and V is TRBV29-1; 7 nucleotides line up with TRBD2. This CDR3 region has 13 residues. Germline V gene data show CDR1 as SQVTM and CDR2 as ANQGSEA. The V and J ends lost 4 bases and 7 bases, in that order; junction bases with no gene match: 7.

The chain combines TRBV10-3 with TRBJ1-1; possible D gene TRBD1, 5 bases. Germline lookup yields CDR1 ENHRY and CDR2 SYGVKD. Trimming took 5 bases from V and 1 from J, leaving 8 bases between them. This CDR3 comprises 13 residues. The CDR3, as DNA: TGTGCCATCAGTAACGACAGGAACACTGAAGCTTTCTTT. It encodes CAISNDRNTEAFF.

The rearrangement joins TRBV12-3 or TRBV12-4 to TRBJ2-7, with 12 bases lining up with TRBD1. J lost 4 bases, V lost 5 bases, and 3 bases had no gene match. This CDR3 is 14 amino acids long. The CDR3 DNA reads as TGTGCCAGCAGTCGGGGACAGGGGGCTTACGAGCAGTACGTC. Translated: CASSRGQGAYEQYV.